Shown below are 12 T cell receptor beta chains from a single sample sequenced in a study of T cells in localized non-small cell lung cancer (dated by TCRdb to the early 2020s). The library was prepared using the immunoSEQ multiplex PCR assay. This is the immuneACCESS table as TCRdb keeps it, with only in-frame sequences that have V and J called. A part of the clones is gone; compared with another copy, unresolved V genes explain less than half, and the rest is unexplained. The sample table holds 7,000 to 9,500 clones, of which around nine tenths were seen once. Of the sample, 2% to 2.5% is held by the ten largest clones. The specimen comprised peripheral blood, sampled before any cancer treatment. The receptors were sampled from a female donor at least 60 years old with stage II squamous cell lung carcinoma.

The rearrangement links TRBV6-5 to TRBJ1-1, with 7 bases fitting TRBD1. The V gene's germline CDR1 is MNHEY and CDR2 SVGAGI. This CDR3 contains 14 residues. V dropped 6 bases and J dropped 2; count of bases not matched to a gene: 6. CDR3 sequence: CASSHGTANTEAFF. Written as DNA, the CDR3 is TGTGCCAGCAGCCACGGGACAGCTAACACTGAAGCTTTCTTT.

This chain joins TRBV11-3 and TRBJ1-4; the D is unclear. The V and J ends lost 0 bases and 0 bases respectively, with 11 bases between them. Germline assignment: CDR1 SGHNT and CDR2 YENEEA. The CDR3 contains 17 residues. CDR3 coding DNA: TGTGCCAGCAGCTTAGAACCCCAGGTTGCAACTAATGAAAAACTGTTTTTT. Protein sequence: CASSLEPQVATNEKLFF.

CDR3 amino acids: CSDGGTTNTEAFF. The CDR3 DNA follows: TGCAGCGACGGCGGGACAACGAACACTGAAGCTTTCTTT. The V gene is TRBV29-1, the J gene TRBJ1-1, with D tentatively TRBD1 (6 bases). The CDR3 extends over 13 amino acids. The V and J ends lost 7 bases and 1 base respectively, with 13 bases between them. The germline CDR1 and CDR2 sequences are SQVTM and ANQGSEA.

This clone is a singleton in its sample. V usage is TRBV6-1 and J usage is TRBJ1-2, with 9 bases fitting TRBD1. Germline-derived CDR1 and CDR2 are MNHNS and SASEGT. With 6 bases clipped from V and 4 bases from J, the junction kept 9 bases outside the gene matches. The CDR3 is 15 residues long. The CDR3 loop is CASRPGQGLIYGYTF. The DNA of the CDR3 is TGTGCCAGCAGGCCCGGACAGGGGCTAATCTATGGCTACACCTTC.

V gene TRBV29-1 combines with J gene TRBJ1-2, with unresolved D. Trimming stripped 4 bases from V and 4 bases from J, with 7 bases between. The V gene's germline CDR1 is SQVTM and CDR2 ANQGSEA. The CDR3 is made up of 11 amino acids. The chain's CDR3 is CSVASLYGYTF. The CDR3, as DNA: TGCAGCGTTGCGTCACTCTATGGCTACACCTTC.

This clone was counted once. The CDR3 is CASSLGLPGNEQFF. The DNA for the CDR3 is TGTGCCAGCAGCCTCGGTCTTCCGGGGAATGAGCAGTTCTTC. This chain links TRBV7-6 with TRBJ2-1; D is possibly TRBD2 (5 bases). CDR3 length equals 14 residues. Germline V gene sequence: CDR1 SGHVS, CDR2 FNYEAQ. The germline V and J ends were trimmed by 5 bases and 7 bases, with 15 bases remaining between them.

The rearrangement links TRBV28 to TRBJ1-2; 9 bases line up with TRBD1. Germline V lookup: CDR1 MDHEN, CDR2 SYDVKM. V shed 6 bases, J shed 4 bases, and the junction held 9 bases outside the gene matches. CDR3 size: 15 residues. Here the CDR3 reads CASSLGQGTFYGYTF. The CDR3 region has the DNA TGTGCCAGCAGCCTCGGACAGGGGACCTTCTATGGCTACACCTTC.

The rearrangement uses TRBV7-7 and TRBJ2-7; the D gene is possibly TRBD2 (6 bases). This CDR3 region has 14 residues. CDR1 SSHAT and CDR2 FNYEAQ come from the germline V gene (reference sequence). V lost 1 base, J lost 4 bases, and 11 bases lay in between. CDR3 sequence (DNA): TGTGCCAGCAGCTTAGGAGAGGCGGGATACGAGCAGTACTTC. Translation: CASSLGEAGYEQYF.

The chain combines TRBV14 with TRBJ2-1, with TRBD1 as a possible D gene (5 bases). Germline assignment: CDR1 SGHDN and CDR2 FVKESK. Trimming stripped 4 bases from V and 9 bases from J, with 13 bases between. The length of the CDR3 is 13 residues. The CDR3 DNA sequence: TGTGCCAGCAGCCGCGACAGTAGGCTTGAGCAGTTCTTC. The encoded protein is CASSRDSRLEQFF.

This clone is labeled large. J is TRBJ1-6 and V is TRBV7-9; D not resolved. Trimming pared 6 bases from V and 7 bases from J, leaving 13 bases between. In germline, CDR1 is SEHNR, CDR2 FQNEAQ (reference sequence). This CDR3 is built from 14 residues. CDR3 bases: TGTGCCAGCAGGTACGACGGTATCAATTCACCCCTCCACTTT. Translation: CASRYDGINSPLHF.

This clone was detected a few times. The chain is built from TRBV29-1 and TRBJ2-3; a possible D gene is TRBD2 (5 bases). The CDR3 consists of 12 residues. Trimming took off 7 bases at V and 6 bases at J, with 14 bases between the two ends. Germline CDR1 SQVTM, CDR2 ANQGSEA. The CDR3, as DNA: TGCAGCGCCCAAGGGAGCGAGGATACGCAGTATTTT. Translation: CSAQGSEDTQYF.

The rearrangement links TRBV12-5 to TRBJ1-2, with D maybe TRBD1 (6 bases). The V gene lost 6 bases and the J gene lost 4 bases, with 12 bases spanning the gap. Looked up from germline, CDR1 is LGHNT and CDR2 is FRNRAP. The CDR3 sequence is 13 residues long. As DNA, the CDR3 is TGTGCTAGTGGCCATGGGACACCCTATGGCTACACCTTC. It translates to CASGHGTPYGYTF.